This T cell receptor (beta chain) was obtained from a study of CD8 T cells in ankylosing spondylitis. MiXCR, run by TCRdb on the 5' RACE reads, gives a single entry per CDR3 protein. Seen here are about 310,000 distinct CDR3 sequences, about 20% observed once, and the top ten hold 3.5%. The J segment lost 3 bases and the V segment lost 3 bases, leaving 4 bases of the junction unmatched. This CDR3 is built from 14 residues. Germline V gene data show CDR1 as GTSNPN and CDR2 as SVGIG (reference sequence). This clonotype was seen only a few times. Sequencing was performed on blood, either unsorted or a sorted T cell fraction (not recorded which). This clonotype was obtained from a female donor with ankylosing spondylitis or in good health (not recorded which). J is TRBJ2-2 and V is TRBV30; 7 nucleotides agree with TRBD1. DNA for the CDR3: TGTGCCTGGAGACAGGGGACGTACACCGGGGAGCTGTTTTTT. It translates to CAWRQGTYTGELFF.